This T cell receptor (beta chain) was identified during a study of T cells in Graves' hyperthyroidism and ophthalmopathy. V was trimmed by 6 bases and J by 4 bases, leaving 12 bases between them. This CDR3 has 13 residues. The sample holds many counts of this clonotype. The CDR3 regions of TCR beta were amplified from RNA transcripts. A set of HTBI primers served as the primers for a first-round RT-PCR of the TCR CDR3. Via MiXCR, TCRdb re-called the multiplex PCR reads, giving one row per CDR3 protein. The sample lists about 360,000 distinct CDR3 sequences; 15% to 20% were seen once. Sequencing was done on a sample of blood. The TCR was taken from a woman under 30 with Graves' hyperthyroidism. The chain has TRBV12-3 or TRBV12-4 and TRBJ1-2; D unresolved. As DNA, the CDR3 is TGTGCCAGCAGCCCCCCCGTGGTCTATGGCTACACCTTC. As protein: CASSPPVVYGYTF.